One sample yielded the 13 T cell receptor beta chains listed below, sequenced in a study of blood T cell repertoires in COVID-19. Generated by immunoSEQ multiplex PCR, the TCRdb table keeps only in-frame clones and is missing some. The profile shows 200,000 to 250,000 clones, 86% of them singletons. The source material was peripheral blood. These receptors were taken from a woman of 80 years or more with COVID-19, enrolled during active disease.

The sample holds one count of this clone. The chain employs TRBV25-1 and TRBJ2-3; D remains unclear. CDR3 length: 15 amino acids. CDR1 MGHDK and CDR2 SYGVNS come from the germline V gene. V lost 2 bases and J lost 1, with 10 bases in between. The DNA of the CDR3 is TGTGCCAGCAGTGAACCAGGCCGCGGCACAGATACGCAGTATTTT. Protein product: CASSEPGRGTDTQYF.

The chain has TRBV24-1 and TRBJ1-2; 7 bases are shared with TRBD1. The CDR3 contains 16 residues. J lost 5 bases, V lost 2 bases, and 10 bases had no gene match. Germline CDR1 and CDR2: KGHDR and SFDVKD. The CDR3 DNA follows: TGTGCCACCAGTGATTCCAATGACAGGGTTGGATATGGCTACACCTTC. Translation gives CATSDSNDRVGYGYTF.

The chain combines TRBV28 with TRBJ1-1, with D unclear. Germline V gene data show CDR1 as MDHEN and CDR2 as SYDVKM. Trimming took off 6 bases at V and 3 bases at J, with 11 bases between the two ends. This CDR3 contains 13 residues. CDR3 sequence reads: CASRTPGYTEAFF. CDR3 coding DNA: TGTGCCAGCAGGACACCAGGCTACACTGAAGCTTTCTTT. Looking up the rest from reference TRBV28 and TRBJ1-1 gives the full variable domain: DVKVTQSSRYLVKRTGEKVFLECVQDMDHENMFWYRQDPGLGLRLIYFSYDVKMKEKGDIPEGYSVSREKKERFSLILESASTNQTSMYLCASRTPGYTEAFFGQGTRLTVV.

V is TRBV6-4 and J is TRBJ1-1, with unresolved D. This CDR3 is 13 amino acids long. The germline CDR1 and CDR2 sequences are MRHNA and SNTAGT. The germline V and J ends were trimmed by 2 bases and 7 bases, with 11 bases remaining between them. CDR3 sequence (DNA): TGTGCCAGCAGTGACGAGGGAATCGGTGAAGCTTTCTTT. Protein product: CASSDEGIGEAFF.

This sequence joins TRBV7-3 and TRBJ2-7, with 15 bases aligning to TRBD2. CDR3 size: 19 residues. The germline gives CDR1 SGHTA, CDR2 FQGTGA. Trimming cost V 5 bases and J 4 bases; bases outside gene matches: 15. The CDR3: CASSPGPGLAGGSSYEQYF. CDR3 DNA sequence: TGTGCCAGCAGCCCCGGACCGGGACTAGCGGGGGGTTCCAGTTACGAGCAGTACTTC. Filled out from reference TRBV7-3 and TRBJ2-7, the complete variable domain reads GAGVSQTPSNKVTEKGKYVELRCDPISGHTALYWYRQSLGQGPEFLIYFQGTGAADDSGLPNDRFFAVRPEGSVSTLKIQRTERGDSAVYLCASSPGPGLAGGSSYEQYFGPGTRLTVT.

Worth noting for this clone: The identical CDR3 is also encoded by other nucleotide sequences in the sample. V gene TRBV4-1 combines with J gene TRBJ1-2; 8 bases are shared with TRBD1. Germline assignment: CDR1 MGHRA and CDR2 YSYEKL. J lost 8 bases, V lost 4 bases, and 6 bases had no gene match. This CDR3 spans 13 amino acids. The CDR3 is CASSLGQGYGYTF. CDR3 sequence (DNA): TGCGCCAGCAGCCTTGGACAGGGTTACGGCTACACCTTC.

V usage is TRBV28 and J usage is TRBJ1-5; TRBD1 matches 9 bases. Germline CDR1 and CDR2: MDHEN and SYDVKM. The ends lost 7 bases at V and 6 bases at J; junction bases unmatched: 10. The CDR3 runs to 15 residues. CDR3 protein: CASTGQGQYGQPQHF. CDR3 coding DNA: TGTGCCAGCACCGGACAGGGGCAATACGGTCAGCCCCAGCATTTT. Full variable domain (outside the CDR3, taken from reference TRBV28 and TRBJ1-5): DVKVTQSSRYLVKRTGEKVFLECVQDMDHENMFWYRQDPGLGLRLIYFSYDVKMKEKGDIPEGYSVSREKKERFSLILESASTNQTSMYLCASTGQGQYGQPQHFGDGTRLSIL.

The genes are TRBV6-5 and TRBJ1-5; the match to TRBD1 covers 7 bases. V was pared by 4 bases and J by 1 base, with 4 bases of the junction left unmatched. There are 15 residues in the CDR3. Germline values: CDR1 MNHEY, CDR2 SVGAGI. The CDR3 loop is CASSSSGGSNQPQHF. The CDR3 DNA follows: TGTGCCAGCAGTTCATCAGGGGGAAGCAATCAGCCCCAGCATTTT.

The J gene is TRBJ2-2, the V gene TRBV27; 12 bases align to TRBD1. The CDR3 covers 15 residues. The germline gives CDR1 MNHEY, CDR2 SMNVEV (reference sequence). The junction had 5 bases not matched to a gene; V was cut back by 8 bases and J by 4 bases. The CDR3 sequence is CASAPGQGATGELFF. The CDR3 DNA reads TGTGCCAGCGCCCCGGGACAGGGGGCCACCGGGGAGCTGTTTTTT.

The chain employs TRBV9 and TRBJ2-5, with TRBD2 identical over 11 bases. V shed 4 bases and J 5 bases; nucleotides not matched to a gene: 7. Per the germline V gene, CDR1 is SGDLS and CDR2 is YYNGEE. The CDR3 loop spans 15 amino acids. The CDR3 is CASSLSGGAKETQYF. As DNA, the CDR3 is TGTGCCAGCAGCCTTAGCGGGGGGGCTAAGGAGACCCAGTACTTC.

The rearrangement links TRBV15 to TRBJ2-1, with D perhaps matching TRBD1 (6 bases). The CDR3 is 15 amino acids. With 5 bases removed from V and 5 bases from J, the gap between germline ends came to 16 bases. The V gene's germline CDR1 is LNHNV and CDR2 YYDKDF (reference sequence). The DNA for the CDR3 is TGTGCCACCAGCGGGGGCACTAGAGCGGACAATGAGCAGTTCTTC. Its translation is CATSGGTRADNEQFF.

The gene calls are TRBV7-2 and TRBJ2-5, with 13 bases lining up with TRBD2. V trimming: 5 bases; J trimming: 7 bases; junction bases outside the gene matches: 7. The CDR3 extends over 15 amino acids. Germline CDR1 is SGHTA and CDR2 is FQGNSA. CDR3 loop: CASSNGLAGVGTQYF. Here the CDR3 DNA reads TGTGCCAGCAGCAATGGACTAGCGGGGGTCGGGACCCAGTACTTC.

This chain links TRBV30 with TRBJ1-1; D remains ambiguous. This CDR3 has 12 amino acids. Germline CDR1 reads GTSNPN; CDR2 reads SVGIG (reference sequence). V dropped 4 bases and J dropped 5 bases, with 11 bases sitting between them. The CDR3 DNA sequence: TGTGCCTGGAAGGGAGGGAGAACTGAAGCTTTCTTT. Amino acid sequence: CAWKGGRTEAFF.